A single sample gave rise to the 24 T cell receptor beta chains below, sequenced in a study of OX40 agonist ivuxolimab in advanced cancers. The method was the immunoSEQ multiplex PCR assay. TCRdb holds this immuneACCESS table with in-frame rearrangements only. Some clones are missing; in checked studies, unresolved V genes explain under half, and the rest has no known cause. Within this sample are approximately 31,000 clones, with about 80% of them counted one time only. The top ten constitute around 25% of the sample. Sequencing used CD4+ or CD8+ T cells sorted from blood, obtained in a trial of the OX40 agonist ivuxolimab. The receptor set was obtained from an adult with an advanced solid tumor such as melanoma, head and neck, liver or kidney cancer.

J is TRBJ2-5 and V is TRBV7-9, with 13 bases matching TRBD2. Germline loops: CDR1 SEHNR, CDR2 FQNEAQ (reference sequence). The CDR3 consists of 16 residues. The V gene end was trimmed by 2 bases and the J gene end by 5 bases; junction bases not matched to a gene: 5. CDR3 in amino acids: CASSLTSGGVKETQYF. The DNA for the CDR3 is TGTGCCAGCAGCTTAACTAGCGGGGGGGTTAAGGAGACCCAGTACTTC.

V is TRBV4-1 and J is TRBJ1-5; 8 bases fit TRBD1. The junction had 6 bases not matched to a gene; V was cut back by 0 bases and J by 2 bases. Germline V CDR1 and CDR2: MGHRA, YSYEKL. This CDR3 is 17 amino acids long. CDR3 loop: CASSQDPDRARNQPQHF. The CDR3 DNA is TGCGCCAGCAGCCAAGACCCGGACAGGGCACGCAATCAGCCCCAGCATTTT.

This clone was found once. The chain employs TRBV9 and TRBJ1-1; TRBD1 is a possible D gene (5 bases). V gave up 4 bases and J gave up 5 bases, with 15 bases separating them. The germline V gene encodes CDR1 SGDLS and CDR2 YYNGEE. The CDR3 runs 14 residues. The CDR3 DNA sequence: TGTGCCAGCAGCTACCGGGACGGCTCAACTGAAGCTTTCTTT. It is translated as CASSYRDGSTEAFF.

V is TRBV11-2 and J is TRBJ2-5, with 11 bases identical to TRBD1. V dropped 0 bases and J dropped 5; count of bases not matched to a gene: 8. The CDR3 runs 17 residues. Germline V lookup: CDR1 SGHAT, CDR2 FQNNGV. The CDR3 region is CASSLDTGQGAFETQYF. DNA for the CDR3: TGTGCCAGCAGCTTAGACACAGGACAGGGGGCCTTCGAGACCCAGTACTTC.

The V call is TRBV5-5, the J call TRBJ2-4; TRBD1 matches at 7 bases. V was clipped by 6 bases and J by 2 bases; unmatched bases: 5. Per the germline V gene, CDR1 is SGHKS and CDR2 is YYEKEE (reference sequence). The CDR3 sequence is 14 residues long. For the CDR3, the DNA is TGTGCCAGCACCGAGGGGGCGACCAAAAACATTCAGTACTTC. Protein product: CASTEGATKNIQYF.

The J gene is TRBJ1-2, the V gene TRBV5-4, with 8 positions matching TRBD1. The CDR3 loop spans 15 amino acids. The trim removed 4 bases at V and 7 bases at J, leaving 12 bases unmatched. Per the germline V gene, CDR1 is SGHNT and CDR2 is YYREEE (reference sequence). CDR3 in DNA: TGTGCCAGCAGCCAGACGACAGGGGCTGTGAGTGGCTACACCTTC. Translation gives CASSQTTGAVSGYTF.

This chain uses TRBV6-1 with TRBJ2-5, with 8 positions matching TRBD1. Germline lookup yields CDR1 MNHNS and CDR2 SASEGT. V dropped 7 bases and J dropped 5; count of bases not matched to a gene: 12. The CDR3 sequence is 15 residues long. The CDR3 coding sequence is TGTGCCAGCACCGGACAGGGCAAGTTATGGGAGACCCAGTACTTC. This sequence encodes CASTGQGKLWETQYF.

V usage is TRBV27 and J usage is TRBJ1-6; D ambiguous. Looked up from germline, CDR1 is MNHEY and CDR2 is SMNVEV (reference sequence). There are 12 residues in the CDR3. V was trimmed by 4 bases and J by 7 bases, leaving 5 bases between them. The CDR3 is CASSSKNSPLHF. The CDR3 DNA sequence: TGTGCCAGCAGTTCGAAAAATTCACCCCTCCACTTT.

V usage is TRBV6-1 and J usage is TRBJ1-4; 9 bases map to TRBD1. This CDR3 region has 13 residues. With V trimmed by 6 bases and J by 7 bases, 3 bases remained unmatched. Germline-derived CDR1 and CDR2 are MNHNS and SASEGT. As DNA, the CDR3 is TGTGCCAGCAGAGGGACAGGGCCTGAAAAACTGTTTTTT. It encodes CASRGTGPEKLFF.

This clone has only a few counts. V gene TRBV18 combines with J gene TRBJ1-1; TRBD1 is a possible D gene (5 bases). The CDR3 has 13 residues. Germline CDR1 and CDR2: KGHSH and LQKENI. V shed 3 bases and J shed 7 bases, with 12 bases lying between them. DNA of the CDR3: TGTGCCAGCTCACCTCCCCCAGGGATTGAAGCTTTCTTT. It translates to CASSPPPGIEAFF.

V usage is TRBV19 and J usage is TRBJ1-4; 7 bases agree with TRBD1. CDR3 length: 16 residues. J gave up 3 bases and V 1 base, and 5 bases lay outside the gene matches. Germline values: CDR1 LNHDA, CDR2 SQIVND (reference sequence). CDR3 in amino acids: CASSIGGGPPNEKLFF. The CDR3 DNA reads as TGTGCCAGTAGTATAGGAGGGGGCCCGCCTAATGAAAAACTGTTTTTT.

CDR3 amino acids: CATRPQAIGGTEAFF. The CDR3 coding sequence is TGTGCCACCAGACCGCAGGCTATCGGGGGCACTGAAGCTTTCTTT. The chain is built from TRBV15 and TRBJ1-1; D might be TRBD1 (5 bases). Germline CDR1 and CDR2: LNHNV and YYDKDF (reference sequence). Between the trimmed V and J ends, which lost 6 bases and 4 bases, there was a span of 18 bases. The CDR3 covers 15 residues.

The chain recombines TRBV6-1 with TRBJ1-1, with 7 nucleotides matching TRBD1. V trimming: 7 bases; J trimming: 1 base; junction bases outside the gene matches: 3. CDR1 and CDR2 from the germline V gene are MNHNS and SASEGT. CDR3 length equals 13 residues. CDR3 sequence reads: CASMGQPNTEAFF. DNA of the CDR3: TGTGCCAGCATGGGACAGCCGAACACTGAAGCTTTCTTT.

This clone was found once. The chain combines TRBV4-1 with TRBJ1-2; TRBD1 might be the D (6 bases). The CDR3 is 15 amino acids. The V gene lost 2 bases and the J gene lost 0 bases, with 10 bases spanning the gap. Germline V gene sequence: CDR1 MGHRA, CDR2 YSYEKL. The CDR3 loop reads CASSQSRGSNYGYTF. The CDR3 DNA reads TGCGCCAGCAGCCAATCCAGGGGCTCTAACTATGGCTACACCTTC.

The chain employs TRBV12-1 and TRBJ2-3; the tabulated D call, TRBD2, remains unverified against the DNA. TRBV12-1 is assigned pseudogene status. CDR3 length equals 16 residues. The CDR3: CASSFERSTHTDTQYF. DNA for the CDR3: TGTGCCAGCAGCTTTGAACGGTCCACTCACACAGATACGCAGTATTTT.

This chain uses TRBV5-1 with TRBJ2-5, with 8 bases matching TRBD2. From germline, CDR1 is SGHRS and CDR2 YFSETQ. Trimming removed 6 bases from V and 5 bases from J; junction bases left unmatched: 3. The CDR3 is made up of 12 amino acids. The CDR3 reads CASTPGGETQYF. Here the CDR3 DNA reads TGCGCCAGCACCCCGGGGGGGGAGACCCAGTACTTC.

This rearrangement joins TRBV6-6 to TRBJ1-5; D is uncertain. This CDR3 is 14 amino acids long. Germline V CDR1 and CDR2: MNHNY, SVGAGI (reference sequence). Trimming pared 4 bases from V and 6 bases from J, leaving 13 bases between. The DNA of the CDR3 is TGTGCCAGCAGTTCCGTGTCGGGTTCTCAGCCCCAGCATTTT. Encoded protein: CASSSVSGSQPQHF.

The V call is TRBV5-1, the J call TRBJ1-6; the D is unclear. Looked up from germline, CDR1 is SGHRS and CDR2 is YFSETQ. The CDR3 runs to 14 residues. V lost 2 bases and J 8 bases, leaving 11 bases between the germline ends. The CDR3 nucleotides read TGCGCCAGCAGCTTTTTGTCCACGGATTCACCCCTCCACTTT. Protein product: CASSFLSTDSPLHF. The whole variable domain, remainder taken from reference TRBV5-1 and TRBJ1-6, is KAGVTQTPRYLIKTRGQQVTLSCSPISGHRSVSWYQQTPGQGLQFLFEYFSETQRNKGNFPGRFSGRQFSNSRSEMNVSTLELGDSALYLCASSFLSTDSPLHFGNGTRLTVT.

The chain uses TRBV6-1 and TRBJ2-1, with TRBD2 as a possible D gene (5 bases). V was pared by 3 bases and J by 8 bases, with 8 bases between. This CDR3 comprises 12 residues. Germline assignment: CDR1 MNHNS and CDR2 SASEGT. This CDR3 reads CASSEYGDEQFF. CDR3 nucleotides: TGTGCCAGCAGTGAGTACGGGGATGAGCAGTTCTTC.

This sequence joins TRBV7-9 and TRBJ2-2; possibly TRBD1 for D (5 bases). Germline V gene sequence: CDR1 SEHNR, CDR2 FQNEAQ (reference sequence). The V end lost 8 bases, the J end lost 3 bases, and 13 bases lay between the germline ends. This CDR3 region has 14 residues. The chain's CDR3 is CASGVGAYTGELFF. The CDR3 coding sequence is TGTGCCAGCGGGGTAGGGGCCTACACCGGGGAGCTGTTTTTT.

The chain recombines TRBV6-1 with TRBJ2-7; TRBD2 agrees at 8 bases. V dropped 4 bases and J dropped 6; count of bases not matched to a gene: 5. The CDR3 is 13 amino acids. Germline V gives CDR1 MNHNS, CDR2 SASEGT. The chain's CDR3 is CASSGGLAREQYF. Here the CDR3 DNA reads TGTGCCAGCAGTGGAGGACTAGCACGCGAGCAGTACTTC.

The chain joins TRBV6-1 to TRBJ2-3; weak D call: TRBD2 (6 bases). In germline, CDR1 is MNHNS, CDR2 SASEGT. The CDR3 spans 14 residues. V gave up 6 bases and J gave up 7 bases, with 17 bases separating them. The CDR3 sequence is CASSPTRGVNTQYF. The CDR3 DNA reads TGTGCCAGCAGCCCGACTAGGGGCGTGAATACGCAGTATTTT.

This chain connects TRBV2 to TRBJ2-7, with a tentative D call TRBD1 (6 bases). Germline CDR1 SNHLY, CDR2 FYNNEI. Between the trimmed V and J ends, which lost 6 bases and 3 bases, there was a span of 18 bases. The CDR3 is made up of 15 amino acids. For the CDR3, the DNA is TGTGCCAGCAGACAGGGTTTGGCCCCAGGCTACGAGCAGTACTTC. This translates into CASRQGLAPGYEQYF.

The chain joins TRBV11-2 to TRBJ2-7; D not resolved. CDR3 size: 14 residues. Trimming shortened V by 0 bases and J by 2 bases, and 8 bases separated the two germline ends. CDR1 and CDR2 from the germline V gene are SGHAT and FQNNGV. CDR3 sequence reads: CASSLDAATYEQYF. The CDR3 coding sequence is TGTGCCAGCAGCTTAGATGCAGCCACCTACGAGCAGTACTTC.